These 23 T cell receptor beta chains originate from one sample sequenced in a study of glioma-infiltrating T cells (dated by TCRdb to about 2016). Sequencing was performed on an Illumina MiSeq. The iRepertoire nested amplicon-rescue multiplex PCR (arm-PCR) platform was used to amplify TCR alpha and beta CDR3 regions from RNA. Clones were called with MiXCR by TCRdb after fastp trimmed the public reads at Q25, and only in-frame beta chains were retained. Entries that share a CDR3 protein sequence are merged under the most common genes and DNA. Across this sample there are about 140,000 distinct CDR3 sequences, with 30% to 40% seen only once. Of the sample, roughly 20% is held by the ten largest clones. Sequenced: glioma tissue, nonneoplastic brain tissue, or PBMCs (not recorded which). These TCRs come from a human donor with low-grade glioma or glioblastoma, undergoing nonglioma brain surgery, or in good health (not recorded which).

This clonotype has a count of ten or more. This chain uses TRBV7-2 with TRBJ1-1, with D unresolved. Trimming took 4 bases from V and 0 from J, leaving 6 bases between them. CDR1 and CDR2 (germline): SGHTA, FQGNSA. The CDR3 is 13 residues long. CDR3 nucleotide sequence: TGTGCCAGCAGCTCCACGATGAACACTGAAGCTTTCTTT. As protein: CASSSTMNTEAFF.

For the CDR3, the DNA is TGTGCCAGCAGTTCCCACCCGCCGGGCACAGATACGCAGTATTTT. It yields the protein CASSSHPPGTDTQYF. The gene calls are TRBV27 and TRBJ2-3; D remains unclear. The CDR3 spans 15 residues. The V and J ends lost 4 bases and 1 base respectively, with 12 bases between them. Germline CDR1 and CDR2: MNHEY and SMNVEV (reference sequence).

The rearrangement uses TRBV6-4 and TRBJ1-1; D possibly corresponds to TRBD1 (5 bases). Germline CDR1 is MRHNA and CDR2 is SNTAGT. The CDR3 runs to 13 residues. V was shortened by 10 bases and J by 7 bases, with 19 bases between the two germline ends. The CDR3 sequence is CATSPTPGREAFF. CDR3 sequence (DNA): TGTGCCACCTCACCGACGCCGGGACGTGAAGCTTTCTTT.

The V call is TRBV20-1, the J call TRBJ1-1, with 7 bases lining up with TRBD1. Trimming at V came to 5 bases and at J to 0 bases, leaving 6 bases not matched to a gene. The CDR3 loop spans 14 amino acids. Germline V CDR1 and CDR2: DFQATT, SNEGSKA (reference sequence). CDR3 sequence (DNA): TGCAGTGCTCCCCAGGGGGACATGAACACTGAAGCTTTCTTT. As protein: CSAPQGDMNTEAFF.

This clonotype turned up a few times. The genes are TRBV27 and TRBJ1-2; D remains unclear. V dropped 1 base and J dropped 5 bases, with 8 bases sitting between them. The V gene's germline CDR1 is MNHEY and CDR2 SMNVEV (reference sequence). This CDR3 is 13 amino acids long. The CDR3: CASSLLGGYGYTF. The DNA of the CDR3 is TGTGCCAGCAGTTTATTGGGAGGGTATGGCTACACCTTC.

J is TRBJ1-6 and V is TRBV6-2 or TRBV6-3; 12 bases line up with TRBD1. J gave up 9 bases and V 6 bases, and 6 bases lay outside the gene matches. The CDR3 has 15 residues. CDR1 MNHEY and CDR2 SVGEGT come from the germline V gene. The CDR3 is CASSPPGQGASPLHF. DNA of the CDR3: TGTGCCAGCAGCCCTCCGGGACAGGGGGCTTCACCCCTCCACTTT.

This clonotype was seen a handful of times. J is TRBJ2-7 and V is TRBV6-5; 9 nucleotides align to TRBD1. This CDR3 spans 15 amino acids. With V trimmed by 4 bases and J by 1 base, 5 bases remained unmatched. Germline V CDR1 and CDR2: MNHEY, SVGAGI. The CDR3 spells CASSSGQGLSYEQYF. The CDR3 DNA sequence: TGTGCCAGCAGTTCGGGACAGGGACTTTCCTACGAGCAGTACTTC.

This clonotype was detected a few times. The rearrangement uses TRBV25-1 and TRBJ1-2; the D gene is possibly TRBD1 (6 bases). Per the germline V gene, CDR1 is MGHDK and CDR2 is SYGVNS. The CDR3 length is 14 residues. V shed 5 bases and J shed 4 bases, with 14 bases lying between them. The CDR3 coding sequence is TGTGCCAGCAGTAGCGGGACAATTAGCTATGGCTACACCTTC. It yields the protein CASSSGTISYGYTF.

The genes are TRBV10-3 and TRBJ2-3; the D is unclear. The CDR3 has 14 residues. CDR1 and CDR2 from the germline V gene are ENHRY and SYGVKD. V was pared by 8 bases and J by 7 bases, with 19 bases between. CDR3 region: CAISPEDLRYTQYF. CDR3 bases: TGTGCCATCTCACCAGAAGACTTGAGGTATACGCAGTATTTT.

The table lists this clonotype with a count of one. The CDR3 DNA is TGTGCCAGCAGTTTGGGACTAGCGGGAATCGCAGATACGCAGTATTTT. It yields the protein CASSLGLAGIADTQYF. This sequence joins TRBV28 and TRBJ2-3, with TRBD2 matching over 13 bases. In germline, CDR1 is MDHEN, CDR2 SYDVKM. V lost 3 bases to trimming and J lost 4 bases; unmatched junction nucleotides: 4. This CDR3 spans 16 amino acids.

This clonotype has only a few counts. This sequence joins TRBV20-1 and TRBJ2-5, with no clear D. The germline gives CDR1 DFQATT, CDR2 SNEGSKA (reference sequence). The CDR3 is 11 residues long. The V and J ends lost 0 bases and 5 bases respectively, with 4 bases between them. CDR3 loop: CSARDLETQYF. CDR3 DNA sequence: TGCAGTGCTAGAGATTTGGAGACCCAGTACTTC.

The chain links TRBV7-2 to TRBJ2-7, with D maybe TRBD1 (5 bases). Germline V gene sequence: CDR1 SGHTA, CDR2 FQGNSA. V was trimmed by 5 bases and J by 5 bases, leaving 13 bases between them. This CDR3 spans 13 amino acids. This CDR3 is CASSQIVGHEQYF. The CDR3 DNA reads as TGTGCCAGCAGCCAAATCGTGGGGCACGAGCAGTACTTC. The complete variable domain, with remaining parts taken from reference TRBV7-2 and TRBJ2-7, reads GAGVSQSPSNKVTEKGKDVELRCDPISGHTALYWYRQSLGQGLEFLIYFQGNSAPDKSGLPSDRFSAERTGGSVSTLTIQRTQQEDSAVYLCASSQIVGHEQYFGPGTRLTVT.

This clonotype was recorded a few times. V and J are TRBV6-1 and TRBJ2-3; tentative D call: TRBD1 (5 bases). Germline-derived CDR1 and CDR2 are MNHNS and SASEGT. The V gene lost 0 bases and the J gene lost 9 bases, with 16 bases spanning the gap. This CDR3 is 15 amino acids long. In DNA, the CDR3 is TGTGCCAGCAGTGAAGCTAGGGGCCTCGCAGGAACGCAGTATTTT. Its protein is CASSEARGLAGTQYF.

The gene calls are TRBV6-4 and TRBJ1-6; the D is unclear. Trimming took off 2 bases at V and 9 bases at J, with 14 bases between the two ends. Germline-derived CDR1 and CDR2 are MRHNA and SNTAGT. CDR3 length: 15 amino acids. The CDR3 loop reads CASSDQSPFASPLHF. In nucleotides, the CDR3 is TGTGCCAGCAGTGACCAGTCCCCCTTCGCTTCACCCCTCCACTTT.

Details on this clonotype: It may be a read error: a sequence one base away is much more abundant. This chain connects TRBV15 to TRBJ2-3; possible D gene TRBD2, 5 bases. The CDR3 has 14 residues. Germline V gene lookup returns CDR1 LNHNV and CDR2 YYDKDF (reference sequence). Here the CDR3 reads CATSRVGGTNTQYF. CDR3 DNA: TGTGCCACCAGCAGAGTTGGAGGCACAAATACGCAGTATTTT.

The chain carries TRBV10-3 and TRBJ2-3; D unresolved. Trimming took 6 bases from V and 0 from J, leaving 10 bases between them. This CDR3 spans 14 amino acids. CDR1 is ENHRY and CDR2 is SYGVKD in the germline V gene. The CDR3 DNA sequence: TGTGCCATCAGGCGTCGAGGAAGCACAGATACGCAGTATTTT. This gives the protein CAIRRRGSTDTQYF.

The V gene is TRBV7-2, the J gene TRBJ1-2; D remains unclear. V lost 3 bases and J lost 8, with 13 bases in between. Germline CDR1 reads SGHTA; CDR2 reads FQGNSA. The CDR3 is 13 residues long. CDR3 protein: CASSLASDWGYTF. The CDR3 nucleotides read TGTGCCAGCAGCTTGGCTTCGGATTGGGGCTACACCTTC.

The CDR3 loop reads CSVDRPNQETQYF. CDR3 sequence (DNA): TGCAGCGTTGACCGGCCAAACCAAGAGACCCAGTACTTC. V and J are TRBV29-1 and TRBJ2-5, with D uncertain. This CDR3 spans 13 amino acids. Deletions cut 3 bases from V and 0 bases from J, with 8 bases between. Germline V gene data show CDR1 as SQVTM and CDR2 as ANQGSEA.

About this clonotype: Mismatch with germline at one junction end may stem from a read error. V gene TRBV6-2 or TRBV6-3 combines with J gene TRBJ2-7; D is perhaps TRBD2 (5 bases). The CDR3 is made up of 13 amino acids. The germline gives CDR1 MNHEY, CDR2 SVGEGT. The CDR3 nucleotides read TGTGCCAGCAGCATGAACGGGGTCTCAAGTCCAGCCTTC. It is translated as CASSMNGVSSPAF.

This clonotype was counted at least ten times. The V and J genes are TRBV20-1 and TRBJ2-7; D gene uncertain. The CDR3 has 13 amino acids. The ends were cut back, 0 bases at V and 2 bases at J, with 8 bases in the middle. Per the germline V gene, CDR1 is DFQATT and CDR2 is SNEGSKA (reference sequence). The CDR3 DNA reads TGCAGTGCTAGAGATTCAGGCCCCTACGAGCAGTACTTC. Amino acids: CSARDSGPYEQYF.

This sequence joins TRBV12-5 and TRBJ2-1; no clear D. The V end was cut by 0 bases, the J end by 6 bases, with 12 bases between. The germline V gene encodes CDR1 LGHNT and CDR2 FRNRAP. The length of the CDR3 is 15 residues. The CDR3: CASGLVLSSGNEQFF. In DNA, the CDR3 is TGTGCTAGTGGTTTGGTACTGTCTAGTGGCAATGAGCAGTTCTTC.

This chain uses TRBV6-6 with TRBJ1-1, with 9 nucleotides matching TRBD1. V was clipped by 2 bases and J by 3 bases; unmatched bases: 4. The CDR3 spans 15 residues. Germline values: CDR1 MNHNY, CDR2 SVGAGI (reference sequence). The DNA for the CDR3 is TGTGCCAGCAGTTACGATGGGACAGGGTACACTGAAGCTTTCTTT. Its protein is CASSYDGTGYTEAFF.

Of note for this clonotype: One end of the junction fails to match germline, which may point to a read error. The gene calls are TRBV20-1 and TRBJ2-1; D perhaps matches TRBD2 (6 bases). From germline, CDR1 is DFQATT and CDR2 SNEGSKA (reference sequence). This CDR3 has 13 amino acids. CDR3 in DNA: TGCACTGCTAAGGGACTGACCTACAATGAGCAGTTCTTC. Translation: CTAKGLTYNEQFF.